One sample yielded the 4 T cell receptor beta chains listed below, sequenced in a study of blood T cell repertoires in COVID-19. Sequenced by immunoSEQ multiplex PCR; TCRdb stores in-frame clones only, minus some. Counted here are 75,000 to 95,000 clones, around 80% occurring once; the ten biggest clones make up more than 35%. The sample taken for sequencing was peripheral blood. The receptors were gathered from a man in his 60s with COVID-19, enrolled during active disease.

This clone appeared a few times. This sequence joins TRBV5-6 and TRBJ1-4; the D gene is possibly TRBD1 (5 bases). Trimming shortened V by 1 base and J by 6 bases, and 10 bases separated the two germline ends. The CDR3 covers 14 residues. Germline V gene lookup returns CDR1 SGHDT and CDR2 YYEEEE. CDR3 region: CASSLTGGDEKLFF. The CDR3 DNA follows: TGTGCCAGCAGCTTGACCGGGGGAGATGAAAAACTGTTTTTT.

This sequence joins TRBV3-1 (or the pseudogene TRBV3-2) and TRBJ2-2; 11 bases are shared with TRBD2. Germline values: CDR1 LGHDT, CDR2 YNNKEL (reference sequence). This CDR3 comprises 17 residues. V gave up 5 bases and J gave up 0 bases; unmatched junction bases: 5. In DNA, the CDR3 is TGTGCCAGCAGCTTCACTAGCGGGGGCCCGAACACCGGGGAGCTGTTTTTT. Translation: CASSFTSGGPNTGELFF.

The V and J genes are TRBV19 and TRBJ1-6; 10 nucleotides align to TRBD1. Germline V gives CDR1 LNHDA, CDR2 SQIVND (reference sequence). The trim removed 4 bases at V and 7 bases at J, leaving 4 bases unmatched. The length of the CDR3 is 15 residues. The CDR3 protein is CASSTKTGGNSPLHF. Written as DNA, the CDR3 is TGTGCCAGTAGTACAAAGACAGGGGGCAATTCACCCCTCCACTTT.

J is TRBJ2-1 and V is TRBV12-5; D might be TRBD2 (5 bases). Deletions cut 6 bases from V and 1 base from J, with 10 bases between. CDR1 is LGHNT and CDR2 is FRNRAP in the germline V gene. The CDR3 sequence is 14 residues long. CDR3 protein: CASGPRESYNEQFF. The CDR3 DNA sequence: TGTGCTAGTGGCCCGAGGGAGTCCTACAATGAGCAGTTCTTC.